This T cell receptor beta chain was identified in a study of blood T cells in healthy people across ages. General study points: Diversity estimates drawn from one million T cells were deemed underestimates. Long-lived donors had more naive CD4+ cells and higher diversity than aged donors. Expanded clonotype shifts may have been confounded, as the donors had an unknown CMV status.

Germline lookup yields CDR1 SGHVS and CDR2 FQNEAQ. The CDR3 totals 15 residues. V was trimmed by 6 bases and J by 0 bases, leaving 9 bases between them. In each sample, at least 6 million PBMCs were isolated. Using a J-beta primer mix together with a sample-barcoded 5' primer, a second PCR was run for about 6 to 11 cycles. TCRdb processed the 5' RACE reads anew with MiXCR; each CDR3 protein has one entry. The table includes over 1.5 million distinct CDR3 sequences, 49% detected once. In regard to this clonotype: The antigen is unknown.

The sequence came from a woman aged 40 to 50 in good health. The sample comprised blood. The chain carries TRBV7-8 and TRBJ2-6; no definite D call. Here the CDR3 DNA reads TGTGCCAGCAGAACGTCTTTCTCTGGGGCCAACGTCCTGACTTTC. It specifies CASRTSFSGANVLTF.